These 14 T cell receptor beta chains were all obtained from the same sample, sequenced in a study of a mutant IDH1 vaccine in newly diagnosed glioma. The sample's time point: week 5, during vaccination. Every vaccine dose comprised 300 ug of mutant IDH1 20-mer peptide plus topical imiquimod. Method: immunoSEQ multiplex PCR; TCRdb's copy keeps in-frame clones and lacks some. Here the sample spans tens of thousands of clones, more than 85% being singletons. Their target antigens are unknown. The sequences come from PBMCs, collected from a glioma patient whose treatment included an IDH1 peptide vaccine. The origin of the receptors is a woman aged 45-60 years with glioma.

The chain carries TRBV6-6 and TRBJ1-4; D call uncertain. Trimming took 4 bases from V and 3 from J, leaving 12 bases between them. The length of the CDR3 is 15 residues. CDR1 MNHNY and CDR2 SVGAGI come from the germline V gene (reference sequence). CDR3 bases: TGTGCCAGCAGTTTAGATCGCGGGGCTAATGAAAAACTGTTTTTT. Amino acids: CASSLDRGANEKLFF.

V and J are TRBV6-5 and TRBJ2-1, with D uncertain. CDR1 MNHEY and CDR2 SVGAGI come from the germline V gene. The CDR3 extends over 15 amino acids. The germline V and J ends were trimmed by 6 bases and 5 bases, with 17 bases remaining between them. For the CDR3, the DNA is TGTGCCAGCAGGCACCTCCTAGACAATCACAATGAGCAGTTCTTC. Translation gives CASRHLLDNHNEQFF.

Remarks on this clone: This same CDR3 is encoded by further DNA sequences in the sample. V usage is TRBV5-4 and J usage is TRBJ1-2, with D unresolved. The CDR3 runs 15 residues. V lost 2 bases and J lost 8, with 19 bases in between. The germline gives CDR1 SGHNT, CDR2 YYREEE (reference sequence). CDR3 nucleotide sequence: TGTGCCAGCAGCTTTGGTCACTCTCTAATTCAGGGCTACACCTTC. It codes for CASSFGHSLIQGYTF.

The CDR3 loop reads CASSLEGLAVYEQYF. CDR3 DNA: TGTGCCAGCAGCTTAGAAGGACTAGCGGTATACGAGCAGTACTTC. This sequence joins TRBV7-9 and TRBJ2-7, with TRBD2 matching 10 bases. Germline lookup yields CDR1 SEHNR and CDR2 FQNEAQ (reference sequence). The V gene end was trimmed by 1 base and the J gene end by 4 bases; junction bases not matched to a gene: 4. The length of the CDR3 is 15 residues. Together with reference TRBV7-9 and TRBJ2-7, the CDR3 gives the full variable domain: DTGVSQNPRHKITKRGQNVTFRCDPISEHNRLYWYRQTLGQGPEFLTYFQNEAQLEKSRLLSDRFSAERPKGSFSTLEIQRTEQGDSAMYLCASSLEGLAVYEQYFGPGTRLTVT.

This sequence joins TRBV6-6 and TRBJ1-5; D uncertain. The CDR3 loop spans 14 amino acids. V was trimmed by 6 bases and J by 2 bases, leaving 11 bases between them. Per germline, CDR1 MNHNY and CDR2 SVGAGI (reference sequence). The CDR3 region is CASSPRRGNQPQHF. DNA for the CDR3: TGTGCCAGCAGCCCCCGACGGGGCAATCAGCCCCAGCATTTT.

The chain couples TRBV6-5 to TRBJ1-1, with D tentatively TRBD1 (5 bases). CDR3 length: 14 amino acids. Trimming removed 6 bases from V and 0 bases from J, with 11 bases in between. The germline gives CDR1 MNHEY, CDR2 SVGAGI. The CDR3 reads CASRPGLMNTEAFF. The CDR3 DNA reads as TGTGCCAGCAGACCAGGGCTGATGAACACTGAAGCTTTCTTT.

The genes are TRBV5-6 and TRBJ2-7, with D perhaps matching TRBD2 (6 bases). The CDR3 length is 12 residues. The V and J ends lost 4 bases and 3 bases respectively, with 8 bases between them. Germline lookup yields CDR1 SGHDT and CDR2 YYEEEE. Here the CDR3 DNA reads TGTGCCAGCAGCGGGGGAGGCTACGAGCAGTACTTC. This translates into CASSGGGYEQYF.

The J gene is TRBJ2-7, the V gene TRBV4-1; D might be TRBD2 (5 bases). The CDR3 contains 15 residues. Germline V lookup: CDR1 MGHRA, CDR2 YSYEKL. Trimming stripped 7 bases from V and 3 bases from J, with 19 bases between. CDR3: CASTFGLEASYEQYF. Written as DNA, the CDR3 is TGCGCCAGCACCTTCGGACTGGAAGCAAGCTACGAGCAGTACTTC.

This clone was picked up one time. The V and J genes are TRBV10-3 and TRBJ2-1; 13 bases match TRBD2. The trim removed 3 bases at V and 8 bases at J, leaving 7 bases unmatched. This CDR3 contains 16 residues. The germline V gene encodes CDR1 ENHRY and CDR2 SYGVKD. CDR3 residues: CAISDRTSGRFHEQFF. In DNA form, the CDR3 reads TGTGCCATCAGTGACCGGACTAGCGGGAGATTCCATGAGCAGTTCTTC.

The rearrangement links TRBV4-1 to TRBJ2-7; 7 positions match TRBD1. The CDR3 consists of 15 residues. V lost 4 bases, J lost 6 bases, and 12 bases stayed unmatched. Germline CDR1 and CDR2: MGHRA and YSYEKL. CDR3 sequence (DNA): TGCGCCAGCAGCCGACCCGACAGGGCTTTCGTCGAGCAGTACTTC. This translates into CASSRPDRAFVEQYF.

The gene calls are TRBV28 and TRBJ2-5; no clear D gene. The CDR3 extends over 15 amino acids. Germline CDR1 reads MDHEN; CDR2 reads SYDVKM. V lost 6 bases to trimming and J lost 2 bases, with 16 bases between them. The CDR3 here is CASSRRTYPQETQYF. CDR3 nucleotides: TGTGCCAGCAGCCGTAGAACATATCCTCAAGAGACCCAGTACTTC.

This clone showed up just once. V and J are TRBV5-1 and TRBJ2-7; weak D call: TRBD2 (5 bases). V lost 3 bases, J lost 2 bases, and 12 bases lay in between. CDR3 size: 14 residues. Germline assignment: CDR1 SGHRS and CDR2 YFSETQ. CDR3 coding DNA: TGCGCCAGCAGCTCCGCTCGGGAACCCTACGAGCAGTACTTC. Its translation: CASSSAREPYEQYF.

The rearrangement uses TRBV27 and TRBJ2-7; 8 bases align to TRBD2. The germline V gene encodes CDR1 MNHEY and CDR2 SMNVEV (reference sequence). The V segment lost 7 bases and the J segment 4 bases; nucleotides outside the gene matches: 6. CDR3 length equals 13 residues. CDR3 sequence reads: CASTGGGIYEQYF. For the CDR3, the DNA is TGTGCCAGCACGGGAGGGGGGATTTACGAGCAGTACTTC.

V is TRBV6-1 and J is TRBJ1-1, with no clear D. CDR3 length: 14 amino acids. Germline lookup yields CDR1 MNHNS and CDR2 SASEGT. The ends were cut back, 3 bases at V and 0 bases at J, with 8 bases in the middle. CDR3 protein: CASSDGRLNTEAFF. CDR3 bases: TGTGCCAGCAGTGACGGCCGTTTGAACACTGAAGCTTTCTTT.